These T cell receptor beta chains were read from a single sample in a study of patients and donors after allogeneic stem cell transplantation. TCRdb ran MiXCR on the RT-PCR reads and lists one entry per CDR3 protein. Found here are hundreds of thousands of distinct CDR3 sequences, approximately 16% of them singletons; the top ten hold about 7%. The specimen sequenced was blood, either unsorted or a sorted T cell fraction (not recorded which). These receptors were collected from a human donor who was either an allogeneic HSCT recipient or a stem cell or donor lymphocyte infusion donor (not recorded which). It is not recorded whose cells these are; they may come from a transplant donor. The CDR3 runs from the conserved cysteine through the conserved F or W. The size of a clone is reported for some rows only, either as once, few or many, or as a class for expanded clones.

>TRBV20-1|13|-|TRBJ2-7
CSAWDGRSYEQYF
>TRBV12-3/TRBV12-4|10|many|TRBJ2-5
CASSGRTQYF
>TRBV11-2|15|-|TRBJ2-7
CASRLGQAFSYEQYF
>TRBV11-2|13|-|TRBJ2-7
CASSLEIRYEQYF
>TRBV4-2|18|-|TRBJ2-2
CASSQASTSGGNTGELFF
>TRBV12-3/TRBV12-4|12|-|TRBJ1-1
CASNDRNTEAFF
>TRBV11-1|19|few|TRBJ2-3
CASSLGGTGGIRRTDTQYF
>TRBV5-1|16|-|TRBJ2-2
CASRTDSRANTGELVF
>TRBV19|13|many|TRBJ1-2
CASSRRTPYGYTF
>TRBV2|20|-|TRBJ2-1
CASTYRAASGRPSSYNEQFF
>TRBV5-4|13|few|TRBJ2-2
CASSGVLPGELFF
>TRBV15|15|few|TRBJ2-7
CATSRDSTGDHEQYF
>TRBV7-3|15|many|TRBJ2-5
CASSFWGGDQETQYF
>TRBV12-3/TRBV12-4|14|many|TRBJ1-2
CASSGDTSNYGYTF
>TRBV20-1|14|-|TRBJ2-3
CSALSGGVSDTQYF
>TRBV12-3/TRBV12-4|12|few|TRBJ2-7
CASSLVGHEQYF
>TRBV19|15|few|TRBJ2-1
CASSIGAGVSDEQFF
>TRBV6-5|19|-|TRBJ2-6
CASSYLAGTLYSGANVLTF
>TRBV27|13|-|TRBJ2-7
CASRDTGHYEQYF
>TRBV11-3|15|-|TRBJ2-7
CASSSNAGQAYEQYF
>TRBV4-1|16|-|TRBJ1-1
CASSQRGWAANTEAFF
>TRBV29-1|14|-|TRBJ1-4
CSTKERTNNEKLFF
>TRBV28|13|few|TRBJ1-1
CAGWDGWNTEAFF